The 10 T cell receptor beta chains below were found in one sample sequenced in a study of blood T cell repertoires in COVID-19. Sequenced by immunoSEQ multiplex PCR; TCRdb stores in-frame clones only, minus some. This repertoire shows approximately 96,000 clones, 80% to 90% found once; its top ten account for more than 3.5%. Sequenced sample: peripheral blood. The receptors come from a human donor with COVID-19, enrolled during active disease. The donor label of this sample is uncertain.

The rearrangement links TRBV27 to TRBJ1-1; weak D call: TRBD1 (5 bases). V dropped 6 bases and J dropped 8 bases, with 16 bases sitting between them. In germline, CDR1 is MNHEY, CDR2 SMNVEV (reference sequence). This CDR3 region has 13 residues. CDR3 protein: CASSRFTGSEAFF. CDR3 DNA sequence: TGTGCCAGCAGCCGTTTCACAGGCTCCGAAGCTTTCTTT.

The chain joins TRBV29-1 to TRBJ1-1, with 9 bases that match TRBD1. Trimming took 7 bases from V and 2 from J; bases not matched to a gene: 8. Germline CDR1 reads SQVTM; CDR2 reads ANQGSEA. This CDR3 is built from 14 residues. CDR3 protein: CSAVGQGLNTEAFF. The CDR3 DNA reads as TGCAGCGCCGTGGGACAGGGCCTAAACACTGAAGCTTTCTTT.

The rearrangement links TRBV7-6 to TRBJ1-2; the match to TRBD1 covers 7 bases. Trimming at V came to 5 bases and at J to 4 bases, leaving 10 bases not matched to a gene. Germline V lookup: CDR1 SGHVS, CDR2 FNYEAQ. This CDR3 has 15 residues. CDR3 sequence (DNA): TGTGCCAGCAGCCGTAATATACAGGGGTCCTATGGCTACACCTTC. Its translation is CASSRNIQGSYGYTF.

The CDR3 is CAMDRGTDTQYF. CDR3 DNA: TGTGCTATGGACAGGGGAACAGATACGCAGTATTTT. J is TRBJ2-3 and V is TRBV28; 9 nucleotides match TRBD1. The CDR3 has 12 amino acids. The germline V gene encodes CDR1 MDHEN and CDR2 SYDVKM.

The chain has TRBV5-1 and TRBJ2-3; TRBD1 aligns across 10 bases. The J segment lost 5 bases and the V segment lost 3 bases, leaving 9 bases of the junction unmatched. The CDR3 runs to 16 residues. Germline V lookup: CDR1 SGHRS, CDR2 YFSETQ. DNA of the CDR3: TGCGCCAGCAGCTCCGGGACAGGGGCTCCCAAAGATACGCAGTATTTT. Amino acids: CASSSGTGAPKDTQYF. Based on the CDR3 plus reference TRBV5-1 and TRBJ2-3, the full variable domain is KAGVTQTPRYLIKTRGQQVTLSCSPISGHRSVSWYQQTPGQGLQFLFEYFSETQRNKGNFPGRFSGRQFSNSRSEMNVSTLELGDSALYLCASSSGTGAPKDTQYFGPGTRLTVL.

This clone was counted a single time. The V call is TRBV5-1, the J call TRBJ1-2, with TRBD1 identical over 12 bases. Germline CDR1 reads SGHRS; CDR2 reads YFSETQ. There are 18 residues in the CDR3. With 2 bases clipped from V and 2 bases from J, the junction kept 10 bases outside the gene matches. The CDR3 region has the DNA TGCGCCAGCAGCTTAACCGGGACAGGGGGCCCCCGGAACTATGGCTACACCTTC. It codes for CASSLTGTGGPRNYGYTF.

J is TRBJ1-4 and V is TRBV6-5, with D unresolved. V lost 5 bases and J 8 bases, leaving 6 bases between the germline ends. Per germline, CDR1 MNHEY and CDR2 SVGAGI. This CDR3 contains 11 residues. The CDR3 loop reads CASSPGEKLFF. DNA of the CDR3: TGTGCCAGCAGTCCGGGAGAAAAACTGTTTTTT.

This chain connects TRBV6-5 to TRBJ1-5; TRBD1 matches 7 bases. Germline V gene lookup returns CDR1 MNHEY and CDR2 SVGAGI. V shed 6 bases, J shed 1 base, and the junction held 6 bases outside the gene matches. CDR3 size: 15 residues. This CDR3 is CASRVDRVSNQPQHF. CDR3 nucleotides: TGTGCCAGCAGGGTCGACAGGGTCAGCAATCAGCCCCAGCATTTT.

CDR3 residues: CASSSRTGGINYGYTF. DNA of the CDR3: TGTGCCAGCAGTTCTCGGACAGGGGGCATTAACTATGGCTACACCTTC. The genes are TRBV6-5 and TRBJ1-2, with 11 bases fitting TRBD1. After removal of 4 bases from V and 1 base from J, the junction contained 5 bases not matched to a gene. Germline V CDR1 and CDR2: MNHEY, SVGAGI. The CDR3 totals 16 residues.

The chain couples TRBV18 to TRBJ2-6; 12 bases agree with TRBD1. The trim removed 3 bases at V and 4 bases at J, leaving 7 bases unmatched. The CDR3 spans 18 residues. Looked up from germline, CDR1 is KGHSH and CDR2 is LQKENI. Here the CDR3 DNA reads TGTGCCAGCTCACCCCGGGGACAGGGGGCATCCGGGGCCAACGTCCTGACTTTC. This translates into CASSPRGQGASGANVLTF. Full variable domain (outside the CDR3, taken from reference TRBV18 and TRBJ2-6): NAGVMQNPRHLVRRRGQEARLRCSPMKGHSHVYWYRQLPEEGLKFMVYLQKENIIDESGMPKERFSAEFPKEGPSILRIQQVVRGDSAAYFCASSPRGQGASGANVLTFGAGSRLTVL.